The 32 T cell receptor beta chains listed next were all sequenced from one sample in a study of blood T cell repertoires in COVID-19. Using immunoSEQ multiplex PCR, the repertoire was profiled, and TCRdb retains in-frame clones only, with some absent. The sample holds some 98,000 clones, 84% seen once. The source material was peripheral blood. These receptors all stem from a man aged 55 to 70 with acute or convalescent COVID-19.

The V call is TRBV3-1 (or the pseudogene TRBV3-2), the J call TRBJ2-5; possible D gene TRBD2, 6 bases. V lost 1 base, J lost 11 bases, and 20 bases lay in between. Per germline, CDR1 LGHDT and CDR2 YNNKEL (reference sequence). This CDR3 has 15 amino acids. The CDR3 loop reads CASSQGSGRRYGQYF. In nucleotides, the CDR3 is TGTGCCAGCAGCCAAGGAAGCGGGCGCCGGTATGGGCAGTACTTC.

J is TRBJ2-6 and V is TRBV7-8; TRBD1 agrees at 9 bases. V shed 3 bases and J 0 bases; nucleotides not matched to a gene: 6. The CDR3 runs to 18 residues. Germline CDR1 and CDR2: SGHVS and FQNEAQ. The CDR3 coding sequence is TGTGCCAGCAGCTTCCGGACAGGGGATGGCTCTGGGGCCAACGTCCTGACTTTC. Translating gives CASSFRTGDGSGANVLTF. Filled out from reference TRBV7-8 and TRBJ2-6, the complete variable domain reads GAGVSQSPRYKVAKRGQDVALRCDPISGHVSLFWYQQALGQGPEFLTYFQNEAQLDKSGLPSDRFFAERPEGSVSTLKIQRTQQEDSAVYLCASSFRTGDGSGANVLTFGAGSRLTVL.

This clone has just one count. The rearrangement links TRBV7-2 to TRBJ2-1; D gene uncertain. Germline-derived CDR1 and CDR2 are SGHTA and FQGNSA. The V gene lost 3 bases and the J gene lost 6 bases, with 12 bases spanning the gap. This CDR3 comprises 14 residues. In nucleotides, the CDR3 is TGTGCCAGCAGCTTTCTTAATCCGGGCAATGAGCAGTTCTTC. Translating it yields CASSFLNPGNEQFF.

This rearrangement joins TRBV27 to TRBJ2-7, with 7 bases aligning to TRBD1. V lost 5 bases and J lost 4; bases outside the gene matches: 8. Germline V gene data show CDR1 as MNHEY and CDR2 as SMNVEV (reference sequence). This CDR3 has 14 amino acids. Written as DNA, the CDR3 is TGTGCCAGCAGTAGACAGGGTCCTCGATACGAGCAGTACTTC. Protein product: CASSRQGPRYEQYF.

The count of this clone is one. The CDR3 is CASSFGGGGLEFF. The CDR3 DNA reads TGTGCCAGCAGCTTTGGCGGGGGGGGCCTTGAGTTCTTC. This chain connects TRBV11-2 to TRBJ2-1, with 9 bases lining up with TRBD2. The CDR3 sequence is 13 residues long. The germline V gene has CDR1 SGHAT and CDR2 FQNNGV. V trimming: 3 bases; J trimming: 14 bases; junction bases outside the gene matches: 8.

This chain connects TRBV29-1 to TRBJ1-1, with 8 bases aligning to TRBD1. The V segment lost 6 bases and the J segment 8 bases; nucleotides outside the gene matches: 8. Germline CDR1 and CDR2: SQVTM and ANQGSEA. The CDR3 is 12 amino acids. DNA of the CDR3: TGCAGCGTAGAGACAGGGGCTAAGGAAGCTTTCTTT. Its translation: CSVETGAKEAFF.

The J gene is TRBJ2-2, the V gene TRBV19; 10 bases are a match to TRBD1. The CDR3 length is 14 residues. V trimming: 7 bases; J trimming: 5 bases; junction bases outside the gene matches: 4. Germline V gene data show CDR1 as LNHDA and CDR2 as SQIVND (reference sequence). CDR3 coding DNA: TGTGCCAGTATTCGGACAGGGGGTACCGGGGAGCTGTTTTTT. Its protein product is CASIRTGGTGELFF.

The J gene is TRBJ2-4, the V gene TRBV6-5; 7 bases match TRBD1. Germline V gene data show CDR1 as MNHEY and CDR2 as SVGAGI. This CDR3 spans 12 amino acids. V lost 5 bases to trimming and J lost 7 bases; unmatched junction nucleotides: 2. The DNA of the CDR3 is TGTGCCAGCAGTCCACAGGGGAACATTCAGTACTTC. It is translated as CASSPQGNIQYF.

The genes are TRBV29-1 and TRBJ1-1, with 7 bases lining up with TRBD1. The CDR3 is made up of 13 amino acids. Germline CDR1 reads SQVTM; CDR2 reads ANQGSEA. Germline trimming cut 6 bases from V and 3 bases from J; bases unmatched to any gene: 7. This CDR3 reads CSVRTGGDTEAFF. The CDR3, as DNA: TGCAGCGTGCGGACAGGCGGGGACACTGAAGCTTTCTTT.

The CDR3 reads CASSSDGGGQPQHF. DNA of the CDR3: TGTGCCAGCAGTTCTGACGGGGGTGGTCAGCCCCAGCATTTT. The chain links TRBV28 to TRBJ1-5; D may be TRBD1 (5 bases). Germline loops: CDR1 MDHEN, CDR2 SYDVKM. The V end lost 4 bases, the J end lost 6 bases, and 13 bases lay between the germline ends. CDR3 length equals 14 residues. The variable domain in full, with the rest retrieved from reference TRBV28 and TRBJ1-5, is DVKVTQSSRYLVKRTGEKVFLECVQDMDHENMFWYRQDPGLGLRLIYFSYDVKMKEKGDIPEGYSVSREKKERFSLILESASTNQTSMYLCASSSDGGGQPQHFGDGTRLSIL.

This sequence joins TRBV27 and TRBJ1-6, with 8 bases lining up with TRBD1. V lost 6 bases and J lost 7; bases outside the gene matches: 23. The CDR3 loop spans 20 amino acids. Germline V lookup: CDR1 MNHEY, CDR2 SMNVEV (reference sequence). In DNA, the CDR3 is TGTGCCAGCAGCCCCGGTCCGGGACAGGCCTTCTTCCCAAGGAATTCACCCCTCCACTTT. Encoded protein: CASSPGPGQAFFPRNSPLHF.

CDR3 protein: CSVLTGAETQYF. In DNA, the CDR3 is TGCAGCGTTCTAACAGGGGCAGAGACCCAGTACTTC. J is TRBJ2-5 and V is TRBV29-1, with 7 nucleotides matching TRBD1. The CDR3 spans 12 residues. Germline-derived CDR1 and CDR2 are SQVTM and ANQGSEA. V trimming: 5 bases; J trimming: 4 bases; junction bases outside the gene matches: 4.

The V and J genes are TRBV18 and TRBJ2-7; TRBD1 aligns across 9 bases. CDR3 length: 13 amino acids. Germline V gives CDR1 KGHSH, CDR2 LQKENI. Trimming cost V 3 bases and J 7 bases; bases outside gene matches: 4. CDR3 sequence reads: CASSPLDRGEQYV. CDR3 nucleotides: TGTGCCAGCTCACCGCTGGACAGGGGAGAGCAGTACGTC.

V is TRBV14 and J is TRBJ1-6, with TRBD1 identical over 11 bases. V was clipped by 4 bases and J by 7 bases; unmatched bases: 6. The CDR3 loop spans 16 amino acids. Germline-derived CDR1 and CDR2 are SGHDN and FVKESK. In DNA form, the CDR3 reads TGTGCCAGCAGCCGGACAGGGGGCGCGAAAAATTCACCCCTCCACTTT. The encoded protein is CASSRTGGAKNSPLHF.

V is TRBV27 and J is TRBJ1-2; the D gene is possibly TRBD1 (5 bases). CDR3 length: 16 amino acids. The germline gives CDR1 MNHEY, CDR2 SMNVEV (reference sequence). Trimming stripped 0 bases from V and 4 bases from J, with 15 bases between. The CDR3 DNA sequence: TGTGCCAGCAGTTTATCGGCAGGGTATACGGCCTATGGCTACACCTTC. Encoded protein: CASSLSAGYTAYGYTF.

V usage is TRBV5-1 and J usage is TRBJ2-3, with 7 bases matching TRBD2. The V and J ends lost 2 bases and 4 bases, in that order; junction bases with no gene match: 1. Germline-derived CDR1 and CDR2 are SGHRS and YFSETQ. This CDR3 region has 13 residues. The CDR3 loop reads CASSFTSADTQYF. The DNA of the CDR3 is TGCGCCAGCAGCTTTACTAGCGCAGATACGCAGTATTTT.

The chain employs TRBV6-2 or TRBV6-3 and TRBJ1-5, with 7 positions matching TRBD1. V gave up 2 bases and J gave up 7 bases; unmatched junction bases: 8. The CDR3 is made up of 15 amino acids. Germline CDR1 and CDR2: MNHEY and SVGEGT. The DNA of the CDR3 is TGTGCCAGCAGTTACGTCCAAGGGGGCGGGCAGCCCCAGCATTTT. This sequence encodes CASSYVQGGGQPQHF.

This chain links TRBV7-9 with TRBJ1-5, with 9 bases aligning to TRBD1. The length of the CDR3 is 14 residues. V dropped 2 bases and J dropped 5; count of bases not matched to a gene: 1. Germline V lookup: CDR1 SEHNR, CDR2 FQNEAQ (reference sequence). CDR3 DNA sequence: TGTGCCAGCAGCTTAACAGGGGGCCATCAGCCCCAGCATTTT. This gives the protein CASSLTGGHQPQHF. Full variable domain (remainder filled in from reference TRBV7-9 and TRBJ1-5): DTGVSQNPRHKITKRGQNVTFRCDPISEHNRLYWYRQTLGQGPEFLTYFQNEAQLEKSRLLSDRFSAERPKGSFSTLEIQRTEQGDSAMYLCASSLTGGHQPQHFGDGTRLSIL.

The chain combines TRBV7-9 with TRBJ1-3; D gene ambiguous. The germline CDR1 and CDR2 sequences are SEHNR and FQNEAQ (reference sequence). Trimming left V 2 bases short and J 3 bases short, with 11 bases between. The CDR3 consists of 15 residues. The CDR3 spells CASSLSWASGNTIYF. DNA for the CDR3: TGTGCCAGCAGCTTATCGTGGGCCAGTGGAAACACCATATATTTT.

The chain joins TRBV5-6 to TRBJ2-7; 10 bases line up with TRBD2. V lost 2 bases to trimming and J lost 6 bases; unmatched junction nucleotides: 5. CDR1 SGHDT and CDR2 YYEEEE come from the germline V gene. This CDR3 has 14 amino acids. The CDR3 coding sequence is TGTGCCAGCAGCTTCGGGACTAGCGTTCTCGAGCAGTACTTC. Its translation is CASSFGTSVLEQYF.

The chain carries TRBV18 and TRBJ2-3, with TRBD1 matching 7 bases. The CDR3 has 15 residues. Germline loops: CDR1 KGHSH, CDR2 LQKENI. The V segment lost 3 bases and the J segment 6 bases; nucleotides outside the gene matches: 9. As DNA, the CDR3 is TGTGCCAGCTCACCGGTGGTACAGGGGCTGGATACGCAGTATTTT. It codes for CASSPVVQGLDTQYF.

The chain carries TRBV12-3 or TRBV12-4 and TRBJ1-1, with TRBD1 matching over 8 bases. This CDR3 has 13 amino acids. The junction had 6 bases not matched to a gene; V was cut back by 7 bases and J by 5 bases. CDR3 amino acids: CASIQDRETEAFF. The DNA for the CDR3 is TGTGCCAGCATACAGGACAGGGAAACTGAAGCTTTCTTT.

V and J are TRBV15 and TRBJ1-2, with 12 positions matching TRBD1. The CDR3 spans 21 residues. J lost 4 bases, V lost 4 bases, and 22 bases had no gene match. Germline assignment: CDR1 LNHNV and CDR2 YYDKDF (reference sequence). The CDR3 sequence is CATSKVRDRGRFADPSYGYTF. CDR3 DNA: TGTGCCACCAGCAAGGTCCGGGACAGGGGGCGTTTTGCTGACCCCAGCTATGGCTACACCTTC.

This chain uses TRBV10-3 with TRBJ2-1; 15 nucleotides match TRBD2. This CDR3 spans 18 amino acids. After removal of 0 bases from V and 7 bases from J, the junction contained 7 bases not matched to a gene. Germline V gene data show CDR1 as ENHRY and CDR2 as SYGVKD. The CDR3 spells CAISESTRTSGGANEQFF. DNA of the CDR3: TGTGCCATCAGTGAGTCCACTAGGACTAGCGGGGGGGCAAATGAGCAGTTCTTC.

This clone has just one count. The chain is built from TRBV9 and TRBJ1-6; the D gene is possibly TRBD1 (5 bases). The germline CDR1 and CDR2 sequences are SGDLS and YYNGEE. The V gene lost 4 bases and the J gene lost 3 bases, with 17 bases spanning the gap. The CDR3 spans 17 residues. CDR3 in amino acids: CASSPYGGVNYNSPLHF. DNA of the CDR3: TGTGCCAGCAGCCCATACGGGGGTGTTAACTATAATTCACCCCTCCACTTT.

This clone has just a few counts. V usage is TRBV27 and J usage is TRBJ2-7; TRBD1 agrees at 11 bases. Trimming cost V 0 bases and J 7 bases; bases outside gene matches: 5. Germline V gives CDR1 MNHEY, CDR2 SMNVEV (reference sequence). The CDR3 is 15 residues long. In DNA form, the CDR3 reads TGTGCCAGCAGTTTATCGGGGGGACAGGGGGTTGAGCAGTACTTC. It translates to CASSLSGGQGVEQYF.

In DNA, the CDR3 is TGTGCCAGCAGTGACCAGGGGGCTTTGAGCAATCAGCCCCAGCATTTT. Translation gives CASSDQGALSNQPQHF. This chain uses TRBV6-1 with TRBJ1-5, with 8 bases fitting TRBD1. J was trimmed by 1 base and V by 3 bases; bases with no gene match: 5. This CDR3 comprises 16 residues. Germline CDR1 and CDR2: MNHNS and SASEGT.

This clone was seen more than once but under ten times. The J gene is TRBJ1-1, the V gene TRBV4-2, with a tentative D call TRBD1 (5 bases). The CDR3 extends over 15 amino acids. In germline, CDR1 is LGHNA, CDR2 YNFKEQ. V lost 3 bases, J lost 5 bases, and 16 bases lay in between. CDR3 DNA: TGTGCCAGCAGCCAGCCAAAGGGGCAAGGTACTGAAGCTTTCTTT. This encodes CASSQPKGQGTEAFF.

The chain joins TRBV7-9 to TRBJ2-1; TRBD2 is a possible D gene (7 bases). The CDR3 sequence is 14 residues long. Between the trimmed V and J ends, which lost 4 bases and 15 bases, there was a span of 22 bases. Germline V gene data show CDR1 as SEHNR and CDR2 as FQNEAQ (reference sequence). The CDR3 DNA sequence: TGTGCCAGCAGCTCAGACCTAGGGAGGGGGGGTAGGTTCTTC. It is translated as CASSSDLGRGGRFF.

The CDR3 protein is CASSPPLVPLLPYEQYV. CDR3 coding DNA: TGTGCCAGTAGTCCCCCCCTTGTGCCCCTACTTCCCTACGAGCAGTACGTC. The chain combines TRBV19 with TRBJ2-7, with unresolved D. V gave up 5 bases and J gave up 2 bases, with 22 bases separating them. CDR1 and CDR2 (germline): LNHDA, SQIVND (reference sequence). This CDR3 has 17 amino acids.

In its sample, this clone was seen a few times. The chain recombines TRBV2 with TRBJ1-1, with 7 positions matching TRBD1. Germline V gene data show CDR1 as SNHLY and CDR2 as FYNNEI. With 6 bases clipped from V and 4 bases from J, the junction kept 11 bases outside the gene matches. This CDR3 comprises 15 residues. CDR3 sequence reads: CASSQPTGLGTEAFF. CDR3 DNA: TGTGCCAGCAGCCAACCGACAGGGTTGGGCACTGAAGCTTTCTTT.

CDR3 coding DNA: TGTGCCAGCAGCCAGGGCCCAGGGGGGATAGCTTTCTTT. Its protein product is CASSQGPGGIAFF. The gene calls are TRBV3-1 (or the pseudogene TRBV3-2) and TRBJ1-1, with TRBD1 matching over 7 bases. The CDR3 contains 13 residues. The trim removed 3 bases at V and 10 bases at J, leaving 8 bases unmatched. Germline V gene sequence: CDR1 LGHDT, CDR2 YNNKEL (reference sequence).